This T cell receptor beta chain was retrieved from a study of cytomegalovirus exposure and HLA in healthy donors. CDR3 length equals 13 residues. Trimming removed 2 bases at V and 7 bases at J, with 10 bases between. Germline CDR1 reads SGHDT; CDR2 reads YYEEEE. The primer mix had 60 Vbeta and 13 Jbeta primers. Profiling relied on immunoSEQ multiplex PCR, and the TCRdb table lists in-frame clones only, not all of them. The sample includes about 120,000 clones, 75% of them seen just once. The sample comprised PBMCs. The chain joins TRBV5-6 to TRBJ2-1; D not resolved. This clonotype was sampled from a woman in her 40s in good health and CMV-seropositive. The CDR3, as DNA: TGTGCCAGCAGCTTCACACCTTCAAATGAGCAGTTCTTC. It yields the protein CASSFTPSNEQFF.